This T cell receptor (beta chain) emerged from a study of OX40 agonist ivuxolimab in advanced cancers. Germline loops: CDR1 SQVTM, CDR2 ANQGSEA. The V end was cut by 1 base, the J end by 6 bases, with 15 bases between. This CDR3 has 15 amino acids. This table comes from immunoSEQ multiplex PCR, and its TCRdb copy is limited to in-frame clones, with some not included. The sample contains about 20,000 clones, more than 75% of which appear only once. The sequence was collected from an adult with an advanced solid tumor such as melanoma, head and neck, liver or kidney cancer. The sequenced sample was CD4+ or CD8+ T cells sorted from blood, obtained in a trial of the OX40 agonist ivuxolimab. The gene calls are TRBV29-1 and TRBJ2-2; D gene uncertain. The CDR3 DNA reads TGCAGCGTTGAAGTAAACCAACGACGCGCCGGGGAGCTGTTTTTT. Translation gives CSVEVNQRRAGELFF.